This T cell receptor beta chain was captured by sequencing in a study of beta chain features in type 1 diabetes. This clone was counted between two and nine times. The investigators reverse transcribed all of the isolated RNA, so they sequenced expressed TCRB transcripts. Generated by immunoSEQ multiplex PCR, the TCRdb table keeps only in-frame clones and is missing some. The profile shows 120,000 to 150,000 clones, roughly a tenth of them singletons. This CDR3 contains 15 residues. V lost 6 bases, J lost 2 bases, and 7 bases stayed unmatched. Per germline, CDR1 MNHNY and CDR2 SVGAGI (reference sequence).

Sequenced sample: naive CD4+ T cells from blood. The source is a man aged 18 to 29 in good health. The chain joins TRBV6-6 to TRBJ1-5; 7 positions match TRBD1. The CDR3 region is CASRGTGEGNQPQHF. In DNA form, the CDR3 reads TGTGCCAGCAGAGGAACAGGGGAAGGCAATCAGCCCCAGCATTTT.